This TCR beta chain is drawn from a study of beta chain features in type 1 diabetes (dated by TCRdb to between 2017 and 2018). Concerning the study at large: Mean age, gender distribution, total cell number and subset yield did not differ between patients and healthy donors. A total of some 110 million sorted cells were examined across all samples, and a strong correlation was observed between cell number per subset and RNA yield. In the study, TCRB repertoires of sorted circulating CD4+ T cell subsets from recently diagnosed type 1 diabetes patients were compared with those of matched healthy donors. Naive and central memory subsets were obtained from all 30 or so donors, but regulatory and stem cell-like memory subsets were isolated from only 8 patients and roughly 8 healthy donors. What the work shows at the level of the full study, not this receptor alone: Fewer insertions and more nucleotide deletions at VDJ recombination sites were observed in patients with type 1 diabetes, implying thymic rearrangement abnormalities. Only small numbers of individuals were included in the HLA sub-analyses, which left unresolved whether HLA type had any influence on TCRB rearrangement. The naive, central memory and regulatory TCRB repertoires appeared to resemble one another more closely among patients than among healthy donors. PCR may preferentially amplify shorter templates, but because patient and control samples were amplified and corrected together, any resulting skew would affect both groups equally. Because cDNA rather than genomic DNA was sequenced, highly expressing activated cells could have been over-represented, although no difference in activation and CD3 levels was found between groups. A moderate but significant shortening of TCRB CDR3 length was observed in type 1 diabetes patients in all four CD4+ subsets.

Comments on this clone: This clone's antigen is unknown. It has no much larger one-base neighbor in the sample; base qualities were not kept.

From each donor, a single peripheral blood sample of about 116 mL on average was drawn into heparinised tubes. A BD FACSAria II was used to sort naive, central memory, regulatory and stem cell-like memory CD4+ T cells with a panel that included CD45RO, CCR7, CD25, CD127, CD95 and CD27. A purity above 95% was achieved for all sorted populations. PBMCs were isolated right away by Lymphoprep density gradient centrifugation and were stained directly, without culture. Samples were stained and sorted in pairs, with one healthy donor and one patient per experiment, so that batch effects were minimized. The entire isolated RNA was reverse transcribed using the High Capacity cDNA Reverse Transcription Kit, and thus expressed TCRB transcripts were sequenced. Naive, central memory and regulatory T cell samples underwent deep immunoSEQ sequencing, averaging approximately 3.5 million total reads per sample. After sorted cells were lysed in RLT buffer, RNA was extracted with DNase-treated RNeasy Micro or Mini kits, with the choice depending on cell number. Each cell subset was processed separately to prevent cross-contamination, with patient and healthy donor samples processed together. Using the immunoSEQ multiplex PCR, TCRB sequences were amplified from cDNA into 87-bp fragments spanning the CDR3 region. Amplicons were sequenced on the Illumina HiSeq platform. On the study's bioinformatics: PCR bias was computationally corrected using synthetic template baselines, reads within Hamming distance 2 were collapsed, and singletons that could not be merged were discarded. Reads were aligned against IMGT to assign V, D and J genes, CDR3 length and insertions or deletions at six rearrangement sites. Within each subset, clonotype counts were normalized to sorted cell number, and only after that were true diversity and Gini coefficients computed with the tcR R package. The overlap coefficient, calculated on TCRB nucleotide sequences, was used to measure repertoire sharing. Out-of-frame TCRB sequences from naive cells were analyzed to stand in for the pre-selection repertoire. TCRdb mirrors the immuneACCESS table, restricted to in-frame sequences. Some clones are absent from its copies; in checked studies, under half trace to an unresolved V gene, and the reason for the others is unknown. The DNA gave D and trimming, while V, J and clone size come from that table. The sample has a few hundred thousand clones on record, 16% of them singletons. More than 0.075% of the sample is taken by the ten largest.

CDR1 SGHTA and CDR2 FQGTGA are derived from the germline V gene. The CDR3 has 15 amino acids, counting the end cysteine and phenylalanine. Only the CDR3 part of the read is kept: 45 bases, read in frame from the first base. The junction shows trimming of 1 base on V and 3 bases on J, plus 13 bases between the germline ends. The sequenced sample consisted of naive CD4+ T cells from blood. Sample cell subset or site, as interpreted from the label and publication: true naive CD4+ T cells. This receptor was identified in a man aged 30-40 years with type 1 diabetes. In this chain, TRBV7-3 is recombined with TRBJ2-7; the best D guess is TRBD2, with 6 bases matching. CDR3 protein: CASSLIAGSSYEQYF. The DNA sequence is TGTGCCAGCAGCTTAATTGCGGGGTCAAGCTACGAGCAGTACTTC.